This T cell receptor (beta chain) was documented in a study of control samples from healthy donors and cancer patients. V lost 1 base and J 0 bases, leaving 13 bases between the germline ends. CDR3 length equals 17 residues. Germline CDR1 KGHSH, CDR2 LQKENI. Measured with immunoSEQ multiplex PCR; TCRdb has only the in-frame clones, and not every one. The sample has fewer than 200,000 clones; 93% are singletons. This rearrangement joins TRBV18 to TRBJ2-4, with D unresolved. This clonotype originated in a woman aged 55-69 years in good health. Source material: blood. The CDR3 here is CASSPLSVGLAKNIQYF. The CDR3 nucleotides are TGTGCCAGCTCACCACTATCCGTTGGGTTAGCCAAAAACATTCAGTACTTC.